A selection of T cell receptor beta chains follows, all from one sample in a study of CD8+ T cells in alopecia areata. The assay was immunoSEQ multiplex PCR, and TCRdb's table has in-frame clones only and misses some. The sample records about 15,000 clones, about 61% being singletons. The specimen sequenced was skin. Receptors originate from a human donor with alopecia areata. Both conserved end residues are part of each CDR3. A D gene is named only where the DNA matches it firmly. Not all rows give a size; the values are once, few, many and, for expanded clones, a class.

NA	TRBJ2-4	NA	TRBV13	CASSLVRKNIQYF	TGTGCCAGCAGCTTAGTTCGAAAAAACATTCAGTACTTC
NA	TRBJ1-1	NA	TRBV28	CASRRGTNTEAFF	TGTGCCAGCCGCCGGGGCACAAACACTGAAGCTTTCTTT
NA	TRBJ2-1	NA	TRBV5-1	CASSLRNLFNEQFF	TGCGCCAGCAGCCTTAGAAACTTGTTCAATGAGCAGTTCTTC
NA	TRBJ2-1	NA	TRBV2	CASGSRQGGLAGGAYNEQFF	TGTGCCAGCGGAAGTCGACAGGGGGGCTTGGCGGGAGGCGCCTACAATGAGCAGTTCTTC
TRBD1	TRBJ2-3	NA	TRBV12-5	CASGFLLHGQGARDTQYF	TGTGCTAGTGGATTTCTTCTACACGGACAGGGGGCTCGGGATACGCAGTATTTT
TRBD1	TRBJ1-3	NA	TRBV7-9	CASSTTWTGGGNTIYF	TGTGCCAGCAGCACAACTTGGACAGGGGGAGGAAACACCATATATTTT
NA	TRBJ1-1	NA	TRBV28	CASSFISPGYTEAFF	TGTGCCAGCAGTTTTATAAGCCCAGGGTACACTGAAGCTTTCTTT
NA	TRBJ2-6	NA	TRBV5-1	CASSSYGSGANVLTF	TGCGCCAGCAGCTCTTACGGGTCTGGGGCCAACGTCCTGACTTTC
NA	TRBJ1-5	NA	TRBV2	CASSEYRASNQPQHF	TGTGCCAGCAGTGAATACAGAGCTAGCAATCAGCCCCAGCATTTT
TRBD1	TRBJ2-7	NA	TRBV6-5	CASSSGQGFEQYF	TGTGCCAGCAGTTCGGGACAGGGGTTCGAGCAGTACTTC
TRBD2	TRBJ2-1	NA	TRBV6-6	CASAPVAGEINEQFF	TGTGCCAGCGCCCCAGTAGCGGGAGAGATCAATGAGCAGTTCTTC
TRBD2	TRBJ2-2	once	TRBV5-1	CASSFRAGGTGELFF	TGCGCCAGCAGCTTTAGAGCGGGAGGTACCGGGGAGCTGTTTTTT
TRBD1	TRBJ2-1	NA	TRBV19	CASRASTGGYNEQFF	TGTGCCAGTAGGGCCTCGACAGGGGGTTACAATGAGCAGTTCTTC
NA	TRBJ2-7	once	TRBV6-1	CASRSSYEQYF	TGTGCCAGTCGGAGCTCCTACGAGCAGTACTTC